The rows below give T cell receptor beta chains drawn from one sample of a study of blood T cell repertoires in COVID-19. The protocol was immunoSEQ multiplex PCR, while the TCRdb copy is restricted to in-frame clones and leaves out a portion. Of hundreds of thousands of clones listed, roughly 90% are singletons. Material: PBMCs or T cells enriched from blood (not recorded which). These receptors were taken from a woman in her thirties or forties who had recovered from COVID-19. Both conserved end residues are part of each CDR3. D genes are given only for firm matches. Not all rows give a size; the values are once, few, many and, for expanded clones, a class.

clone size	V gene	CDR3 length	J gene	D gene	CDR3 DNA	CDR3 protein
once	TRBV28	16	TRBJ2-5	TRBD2	TGTGCCAGCAGACAGACTAGCGGGTTTTACCAAGAGACCCAGTACTTC	CASRQTSGFYQETQYF
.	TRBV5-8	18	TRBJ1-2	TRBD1	TGTGCCAGCAGCTTGTTTGGCACAGGGGGCCTTCCTAACTATGGCTACACCTTC	CASSLFGTGGLPNYGYTF
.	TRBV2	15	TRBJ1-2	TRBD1	TGTGCCAGCGGGGGGGACAGGGGCCTTAACTATGGCTACACCTTC	CASGGDRGLNYGYTF
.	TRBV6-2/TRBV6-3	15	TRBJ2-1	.	TGTGCCAGCGGTTTGACCCGGAGCTCCTACAATGAGCAGTTCTTC	CASGLTRSSYNEQFF
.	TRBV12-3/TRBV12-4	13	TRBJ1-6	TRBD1	TGTGCCAGCAGTGGGACAGCAAATTCACCCCTCCACTTT	CASSGTANSPLHF
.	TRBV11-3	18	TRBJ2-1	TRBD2	TGTGCCAGCAGCTTAGGGCCTAGCGGGGGCCCATTCTACAATGAGCAGTTCTTC	CASSLGPSGGPFYNEQFF
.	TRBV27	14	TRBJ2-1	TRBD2	TGTGCCAGCAGCTCCGGGACTAGTCCTGGGCAGCAGTTCTTC	CASSSGTSPGQQFF
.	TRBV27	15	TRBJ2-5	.	TGTGCCAGCAGTTGGTGGGGGGGCAGCCAAGAGACCCAGTACTTC	CASSWWGGSQETQYF
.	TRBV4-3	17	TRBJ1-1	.	TGCGCCAGCAGCCAACCCCCGGATGCGTCTCGGCGGACTGAAGCTTTCTTT	CASSQPPDASRRTEAFF
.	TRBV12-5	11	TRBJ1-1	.	TGTGCTAGTGGCCACGGCACTGAAGCTTTCTTT	CASGHGTEAFF
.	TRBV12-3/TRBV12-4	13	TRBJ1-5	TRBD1	TGTGCCAGCAGAGGACAGGGCTCTCAGCCCCAGCATTTT	CASRGQGSQPQHF
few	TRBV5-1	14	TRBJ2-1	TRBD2	TGCGCCAGCAGCTTGGTCCTAGCGGGAGGGTCCACGTTCTTC	CASSLVLAGGSTFF
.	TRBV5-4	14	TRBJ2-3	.	TGTGCCAGCAGCTTGGCCTGGGCCAGCTCTACGCAGTATTTT	CASSLAWASSTQYF